This note documents a single T cell receptor beta chain sequence. The antigen is unknown. Time point defined: persistent/refractory GD, antithyroid drugs over 5 years with positive TRAb. PBMC-extracted RNA yielded the TCR library. Patients met American Thyroid Association criteria for Graves' disease. HTBI primers from iRepertoire and Arm-PCR of CDR3 regions yielded the TCR beta libraries. TCRdb fed the multiplex PCR reads into MiXCR, producing one record per CDR3 protein. The sample lists about 460,000 distinct CDR3 sequences, 20% to 25% occurring once. V shed 8 bases and J shed 0 bases, with 17 bases lying between them. The germline gives CDR1 MDHEN, CDR2 SYDVKM. The CDR3 extends over 17 amino acids. These data come from a study of regulatory T cells in long-lasting Graves disease. Study-level findings and limits: There were preferences for TRBV28, TRBJ1-2 and TRBJ2-5 in persistent disease. Researchers reported studying only peripheral blood, not thyroid tissue.

The J gene is TRBJ2-6, the V gene TRBV28; D is unresolved. This clonotype was sampled from a female donor with Graves disease. The sequenced sample was peripheral blood mononuclear cells (PBMCs), obtained when the disease was refractory, from a patient treated with antithyroid drugs. This CDR3 reads CASGRWELNSGANVLTF. In nucleotides, the CDR3 is TGTGCCAGCGGTCGGTGGGAATTGAACTCTGGGGCCAACGTCCTGACTTTC.